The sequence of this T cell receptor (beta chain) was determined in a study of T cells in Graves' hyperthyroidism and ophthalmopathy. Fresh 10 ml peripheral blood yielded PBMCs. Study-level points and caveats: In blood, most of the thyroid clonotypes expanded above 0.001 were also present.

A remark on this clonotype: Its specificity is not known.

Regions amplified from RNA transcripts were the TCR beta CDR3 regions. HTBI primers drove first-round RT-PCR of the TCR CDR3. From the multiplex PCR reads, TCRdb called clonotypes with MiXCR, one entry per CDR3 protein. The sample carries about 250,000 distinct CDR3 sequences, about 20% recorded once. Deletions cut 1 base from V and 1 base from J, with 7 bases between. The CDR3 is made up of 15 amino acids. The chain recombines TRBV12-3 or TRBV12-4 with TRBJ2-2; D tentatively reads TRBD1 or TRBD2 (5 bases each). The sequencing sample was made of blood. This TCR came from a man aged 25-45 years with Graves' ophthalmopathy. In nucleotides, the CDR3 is TGTGCCAGCAGTTTAGGGGACGGGAACACCGGGGAGCTGTTTTTT. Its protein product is CASSLGDGNTGELFF.